The clone carrying this T cell receptor beta chain was detected many times. The CDR3 is 16 residues long. Germline-derived CDR1 and CDR2 are DFQATT and SNEGSKA (reference sequence). V lost 4 bases to trimming and J lost 4 bases, with 23 bases between them. The sample comes from a study of T cells in Graves' hyperthyroidism and ophthalmopathy. TCR beta CDR3 sequences were amplified from RNA transcripts. Researchers ran a first-round RT-PCR on the TCR CDR3 using the HTBI primer set. TCRdb fed the multiplex PCR reads into MiXCR, producing one record per CDR3 protein. The sample includes about 380,000 distinct CDR3 sequences, approximately 14% of them seen just once.

The rearrangement joins TRBV20-1 to TRBJ2-7; D might be TRBD2 (6 bases). The sequenced sample consisted of blood. This TCR was recovered from a woman in her fifties or sixties with Graves' hyperthyroidism. Written as DNA, the CDR3 is TGCAGTGCTACATTGGGGTGGGGGGAGGCAGGATACGAGCAGTACTTC. As protein: CSATLGWGEAGYEQYF.